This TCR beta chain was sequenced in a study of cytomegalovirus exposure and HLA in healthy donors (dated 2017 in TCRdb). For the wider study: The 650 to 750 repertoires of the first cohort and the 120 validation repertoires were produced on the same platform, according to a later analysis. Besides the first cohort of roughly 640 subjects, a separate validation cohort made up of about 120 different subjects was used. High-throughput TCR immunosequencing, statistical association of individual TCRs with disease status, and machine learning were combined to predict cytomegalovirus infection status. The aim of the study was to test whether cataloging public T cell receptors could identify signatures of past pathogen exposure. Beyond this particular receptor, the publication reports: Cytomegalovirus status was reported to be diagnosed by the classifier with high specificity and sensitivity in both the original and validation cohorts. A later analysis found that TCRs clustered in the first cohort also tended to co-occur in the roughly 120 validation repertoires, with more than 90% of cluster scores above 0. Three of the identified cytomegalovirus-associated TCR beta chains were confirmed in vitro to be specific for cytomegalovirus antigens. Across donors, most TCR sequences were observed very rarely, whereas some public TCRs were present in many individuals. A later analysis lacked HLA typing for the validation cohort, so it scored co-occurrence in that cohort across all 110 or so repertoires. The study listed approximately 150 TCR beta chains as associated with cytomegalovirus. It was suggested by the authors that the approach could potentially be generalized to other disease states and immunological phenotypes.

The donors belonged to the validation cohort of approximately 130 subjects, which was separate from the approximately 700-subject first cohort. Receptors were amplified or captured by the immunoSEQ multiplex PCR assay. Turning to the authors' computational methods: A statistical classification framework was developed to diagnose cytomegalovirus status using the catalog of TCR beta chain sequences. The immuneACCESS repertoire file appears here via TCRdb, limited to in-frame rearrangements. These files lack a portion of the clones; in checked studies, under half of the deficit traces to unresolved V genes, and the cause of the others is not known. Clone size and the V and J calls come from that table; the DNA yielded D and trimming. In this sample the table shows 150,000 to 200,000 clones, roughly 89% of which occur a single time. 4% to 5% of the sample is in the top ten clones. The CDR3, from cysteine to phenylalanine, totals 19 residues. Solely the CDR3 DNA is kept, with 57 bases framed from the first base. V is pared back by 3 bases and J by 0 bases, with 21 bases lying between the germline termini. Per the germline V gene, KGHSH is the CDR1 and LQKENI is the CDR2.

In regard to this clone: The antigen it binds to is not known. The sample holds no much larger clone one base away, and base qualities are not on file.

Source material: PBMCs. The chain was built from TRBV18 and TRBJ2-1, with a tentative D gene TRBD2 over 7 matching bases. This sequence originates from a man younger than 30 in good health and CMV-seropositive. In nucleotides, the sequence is TGTGCCAGCTCACCGAGGGGGGGGTCGCGGACGAGCTCCTACAATGAGCAGTTCTTC. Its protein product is CASSPRGGSRTSSYNEQFF. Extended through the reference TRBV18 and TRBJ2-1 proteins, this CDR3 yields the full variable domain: NAGVMQNPRHLVRRRGQEARLRCSPMKGHSHVYWYRQLPEEGLKFMVYLQKENIIDESGMPKERFSAEFPKEGPSILRIQQVVRGDSAAYFCASSPRGGSRTSSYNEQFFGPGTRLTVL.